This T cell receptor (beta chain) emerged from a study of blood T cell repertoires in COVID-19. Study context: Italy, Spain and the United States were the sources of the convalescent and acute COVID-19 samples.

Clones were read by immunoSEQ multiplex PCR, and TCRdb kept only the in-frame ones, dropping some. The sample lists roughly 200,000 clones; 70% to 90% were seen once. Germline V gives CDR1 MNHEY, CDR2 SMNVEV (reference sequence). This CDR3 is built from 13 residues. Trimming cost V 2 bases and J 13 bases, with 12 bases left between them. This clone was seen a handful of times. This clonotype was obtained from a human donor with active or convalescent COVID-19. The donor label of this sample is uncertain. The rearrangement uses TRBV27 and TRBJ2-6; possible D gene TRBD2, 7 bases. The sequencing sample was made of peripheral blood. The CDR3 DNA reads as TGTGCCAGCAGTTTAAGCAGGGGACTAGTCCTGACTTTC. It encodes CASSLSRGLVLTF.